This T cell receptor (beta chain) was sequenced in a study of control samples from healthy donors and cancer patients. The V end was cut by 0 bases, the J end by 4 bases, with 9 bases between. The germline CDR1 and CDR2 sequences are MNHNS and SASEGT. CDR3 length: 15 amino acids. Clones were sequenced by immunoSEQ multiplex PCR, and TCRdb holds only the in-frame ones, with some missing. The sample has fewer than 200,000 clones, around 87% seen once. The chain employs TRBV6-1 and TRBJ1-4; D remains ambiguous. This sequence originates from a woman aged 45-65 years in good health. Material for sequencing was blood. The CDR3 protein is CASSEALRVNEKLFF. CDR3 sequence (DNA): TGTGCCAGCAGTGAAGCGCTTCGCGTTAATGAAAAACTGTTTTTT.